This T cell receptor beta chain came from a study of blood T cell repertoires in COVID-19. Study-level background: PBMCs, B-cell-depleted T cells, or T cells provided the cDNA or gDNA that made up the material.

The CDR3 is 19 amino acids. Losses at the gene ends were 0 bases for V and 0 bases for J; bases not matched to a gene: 10. Germline V CDR1 and CDR2: SGDLS, YYNGEE. Clones were read by immunoSEQ multiplex PCR, and TCRdb kept only the in-frame ones, dropping some. In the table there are approximately 350,000 clones, roughly 90% of which are singletons. V and J are TRBV9 and TRBJ1-3, with TRBD1 identical over 9 bases. This sequence originates from a middle-aged man with acute or convalescent COVID-19. Sequenced input: peripheral blood. CDR3 nucleotides: TGTGCCAGCAGCGTAGAAGGGACAGGGAGTACCCTCTCTGGAAACACCATATATTTT. Amino acid sequence: CASSVEGTGSTLSGNTIYF.